This TCR beta chain was sequenced for a study of response to subunit inactivated influenza vaccine. Study-level points and caveats: New T cells are recruited in small numbers by each seasonal influenza vaccination, according to the authors' suggestion.

TCRdb re-derived calls from the RT-PCR reads in MiXCR, one entry per CDR3 protein. Of 600,000 to 850,000 distinct CDR3 sequences listed, 14% are singletons. Only one count was recorded for this clonotype. As yet, its antigen is unknown. The V gene lost 5 bases and the J gene lost 6 bases, with 20 bases spanning the gap. Germline V gene sequence: CDR1 MNHEY, CDR2 SMNVEV (reference sequence). The CDR3 consists of 16 residues. The clonotype comes from a man aged 50-60 years who received an inactivated influenza vaccine. The sequenced sample was PBMCs from blood, obtained 14 days before vaccination. The chain links TRBV27 to TRBJ2-1, with a weak D call TRBD2 (6 bases). In DNA form, the CDR3 reads TGTGCCAGCAGTCCCCTAGGTAGCGGATCCCTCAATGAGCAGTTCTTC. Its protein is CASSPLGSGSLNEQFF.